The 2 T cell receptor beta chains presented below share a single source sample, sequenced in a study of blood T cells in healthy people across ages. Then a second PCR, running roughly 7 to 12 cycles, was carried out with a sample-barcoded 5' primer and a J-beta primer mix. Using its own MiXCR run on the 5' RACE reads, TCRdb lists one record per CDR3 protein. The sample carries approximately 1,100,000 distinct CDR3 sequences, 35% to 50% recorded once. Sequences were obtained from blood. The receptors were gathered from a woman in her fifties or sixties in good health.

This clonotype was detected a few times. The genes are TRBV24-1 and TRBJ2-1, with 8 bases lining up with TRBD2. CDR3 length: 16 amino acids. The trim removed 7 bases at V and 6 bases at J, leaving 13 bases unmatched. The germline gives CDR1 KGHDR, CDR2 SFDVKD. CDR3 DNA sequence: TGTGCCACCAGCTTTCTAAGCGGGAGCCCAATCAATGAGCAGTTCTTC. Amino acids: CATSFLSGSPINEQFF.

This clonotype turned up a few times. V gene TRBV7-2 combines with J gene TRBJ2-3; the D is unclear. The CDR3 covers 13 residues. Between the trimmed V and J ends, which lost 5 bases and 2 bases, there was a span of 8 bases. CDR1 is SGHTA, CDR2 FQGNSA, per germline. The CDR3 nucleotides read TGTGCCAGCAGCCGAGGTATCACAGATACGCAGTATTTT. It translates to CASSRGITDTQYF.